The T cell receptor beta chain described here comes from a study of blood T cell repertoires in COVID-19. Study-level background: PBMCs, B-cell-depleted T cells, or T cells were the source of the cDNA or gDNA that made up the material.

Authors' analysis steps: Researchers report that nucleated cell counts were estimated from reference gene primer amplification. Method: immunoSEQ multiplex PCR; TCRdb's copy keeps in-frame clones and lacks some. The V and J calls and clone size are taken from that table; D and trimming were inferred from the DNA. Here the sample spans around 240,000 clones, 75% to 90% being singletons. The CDR3 runs 13 residues. The germline V gene has CDR1 MNHEY and CDR2 SMNVEV (reference sequence). The V end was cut by 8 bases, the J end by 3 bases, with 13 bases between. Living in 24 US areas, the participants were between roughly 18 and 90 years of age. Cohorts were assigned according to the clinical history that participants reported.

The sample consisted of PBMCs or T cells enriched from blood (not recorded which). The chain links TRBV27 to TRBJ1-2, with D possibly TRBD1 on 6 matching bases. This receptor was identified in a woman between 45 and 60 years old who had recovered from COVID-19. As DNA, the CDR3 is TGTGCCAGCGGGTCGGACAGCTACTATGGCTACACCTTC. This gives the protein CASGSDSYYGYTF.